This T cell receptor (beta chain) was obtained from a study of OX40 agonist ivuxolimab in advanced cancers. For context, the study as a whole: Ivuxolimab was a fully human IgG2 agonistic monoclonal antibody targeting the costimulatory receptor OX40 (CD134). Intravenous ivuxolimab was administered to patients every 2 weeks at six dose levels: 0.01, 0.1, 0.3, 1.5, 3 and 10 mg/kg. Of the approximately 50 dose-escalation patients, hepatocellular carcinoma was present in approximately 20, melanoma in some 15, renal cell carcinoma in 9 and head and neck cancer in 9. In the dose-escalation cohort, around 80% of patients were male, and the mean age was approximately 60 years with a range of roughly 23 to 79. Prior anti-PD-1, anti-PD-L1 or anti-CTLA-4 therapy was permitted, and checkpoint inhibitors had been received by less than 45% of dose-escalation patients. Three dose-escalation patients achieved partial responses, one with hepatocellular carcinoma and two with cutaneous melanoma. The purpose of peripheral TCRbeta sequencing was to test whether ivuxolimab changed TCR sequence diversity and led to clonal T-cell expansion. The monotherapy dose-escalation portion (N of about 47 patients) of the phase I ivuxolimab trial is reported in the paper.

Genomic DNA was extracted from sorted cells for sequencing of the TCRbeta CDR3 region. TCRbeta CDR3 regions were sequenced using the immunoSEQ Assay. TCRdb limited this immuneACCESS table to in-frame rearrangements with V and J called. A share of clones is missing; checked studies link under half to unresolved V genes, and the rest is unexplained. This sample comprises roughly 86,000 clones, 90% to 95% of them detected only once. In total, the top ten clones hold roughly 1.1% of the sample. Patients with a history of autoimmune disease or receiving systemic immunosuppression were excluded from the trial. Peripheral blood for TCR sequencing was collected from all dose cohorts at baseline, on cycle 4 day 1, and on cycle 7 day 1. The samples were taken from a phase I, first-in-human, multicenter, open-label dose-escalation trial of ivuxolimab. The trial enrolled adults with locally advanced or metastatic head and neck squamous cell, hepatocellular, melanoma or renal cell carcinoma. Before TCR sequencing, CD4+ T cells and CD8+ T cells from peripheral blood were sorted into separate populations.

Overall results and qualifications from the work: Which antigens the clonally expanded peripheral T cells were specific for was not determined. At doses of 0.1 to 3.0 mg/kg, clonal expansion of both CD4+ and CD8+ blood T cells was observed from baseline to week 6. In the 0.1-3.0 mg/kg groups, partial responders had among the lowest normalized peripheral clonal expansion, particularly in CD8+ T cells. Low levels of normalized T-cell clonal expansion were also seen in some patients who did not respond. After ivuxolimab, expanded clones were on average more numerous among CD8+ T cells than among CD4+ T cells.

About this clone: The target of this receptor is not known. Within one base of it there is no much larger clone, and no base qualities were kept.

The germline ends are 9 bases apart after V is trimmed by 4 bases and J by 5 bases. The germline V gene yields MDHEN for CDR1 and SYDVKM for CDR2. Measured from the cysteine to the phenylalanine, the CDR3 is 12 residues long. Only the CDR3 region is kept as DNA, spanning 36 bases read in frame from base 1. The starting material was CD4+ or CD8+ T cells sorted from blood, obtained in a trial of the OX40 agonist ivuxolimab. In this chain, TRBV28 is recombined with TRBJ2-7, with no confidently assigned D gene. The sequence came from an adult with an advanced solid tumor such as melanoma, head and neck, liver or kidney cancer. The CDR3 reads CASSSNFDEQYF. The bases are TGTGCCAGCAGTTCCAATTTCGACGAGCAGTACTTC.